The 23 T cell receptor beta chains presented below share a single source sample, sequenced in a study of cytomegalovirus exposure and HLA in healthy donors. Researchers ran the PCR with 60 Vbeta and 13 Jbeta primers. TCRdb's table, derived via immunoSEQ multiplex PCR, lists solely in-frame clones and lacks some. The sample lists approximately 190,000 clones, around 80% occurring once. Sample: PBMCs. Receptor source: a woman aged 18-29 years in good health and CMV-seronegative.

The chain joins TRBV30 to TRBJ1-1, with D hard to call. V was clipped by 0 bases and J by 3 bases, with 8 bases between them. Looked up from germline, CDR1 is GTSNPN and CDR2 is SVGIG (reference sequence). The CDR3 has 13 residues. In DNA form, the CDR3 reads TGTGCCTGGAGTGTGAACAGAGACACTGAAGCTTTCTTT. It codes for CAWSVNRDTEAFF. The full variable domain, rest sourced from reference TRBV30 and TRBJ1-1, is SQTIHQWPATLVQPVGSPLSLECTVEGTSNPNLYWYRQAAGRGLQLLFYSVGIGQISSEVPQNLSASRPQDRQFILSSKKLLLSDSGFYLCAWSVNRDTEAFFGQGTRLTVV.

This chain links TRBV5-6 with TRBJ2-5; D is perhaps TRBD2 (6 bases). The ends were cut back, 4 bases at V and 5 bases at J, with 15 bases in the middle. From germline, CDR1 is SGHDT and CDR2 YYEEEE. The CDR3 sequence is 14 residues long. DNA of the CDR3: TGTGCCAGCAGCCCCTTAGGGAGGCGTGAGACCCAGTACTTC. It encodes CASSPLGRRETQYF.

The chain carries TRBV9 and TRBJ1-1; perhaps TRBD1 as D (5 bases). This CDR3 has 14 amino acids. The V gene lost 0 bases and the J gene lost 6 bases, with 12 bases spanning the gap. The V gene's germline CDR1 is SGDLS and CDR2 YYNGEE. CDR3 protein: CASSVGGTGAEAFF. In nucleotides, the CDR3 is TGTGCCAGCAGCGTAGGGGGGACGGGGGCTGAAGCTTTCTTT.

V usage is TRBV15 and J usage is TRBJ2-1; the match to TRBD1 covers 7 bases. The germline gives CDR1 LNHNV, CDR2 YYDKDF (reference sequence). Germline trimming cut 2 bases from V and 2 bases from J; bases unmatched to any gene: 9. This CDR3 is built from 17 residues. CDR3 DNA: TGTGCCACCAGCAGATACTACCGACAGGGTGCCTACAATGAGCAGTTCTTC. Translation: CATSRYYRQGAYNEQFF.

This clone was counted a few times. The rearrangement uses TRBV4-3 and TRBJ1-4, with D possibly matching TRBD1 (6 bases). The ends were cut back, 2 bases at V and 1 base at J, with 11 bases in the middle. Germline V gene data show CDR1 as LGHNA and CDR2 as YSLEER. The CDR3 is made up of 16 amino acids. Here the CDR3 reads CASSQRSRGTNEKLFF. DNA of the CDR3: TGCGCCAGCAGCCAACGAAGCAGGGGAACTAATGAAAAACTGTTTTTT.

This clone came up a few times. This chain connects TRBV4-3 to TRBJ2-5, with D perhaps matching TRBD2 (5 bases). The germline gives CDR1 LGHNA, CDR2 YSLEER. This CDR3 region has 15 residues. V shed 1 base and J shed 5 bases, with 14 bases lying between them. CDR3 sequence (DNA): TGCGCCAGCAGCCAAGTCCTCCCGGGGTCGGAGACCCAGTACTTC. The encoded protein is CASSQVLPGSETQYF.

V gene TRBV29-1 combines with J gene TRBJ2-2; 8 positions agree with TRBD2. Germline V gene sequence: CDR1 SQVTM, CDR2 ANQGSEA. Trimming took 5 bases from V and 4 from J; bases not matched to a gene: 6. The CDR3 runs to 14 residues. CDR3 residues: CSVSGLASTGELFF. CDR3 bases: TGCAGCGTTTCAGGACTAGCTTCCACCGGGGAGCTGTTTTTT.

V gene TRBV18 combines with J gene TRBJ1-4; D gene uncertain. V was trimmed by 4 bases and J by 0 bases, leaving 9 bases between them. Germline-derived CDR1 and CDR2 are KGHSH and LQKENI. CDR3 length: 15 residues. CDR3 amino acids: CASSLNKATNEKLFF. The CDR3 bases are TGTGCCAGCTCACTGAACAAAGCAACTAATGAAAAACTGTTTTTT. Together with reference TRBV18 and TRBJ1-4, the CDR3 gives the full variable domain: NAGVMQNPRHLVRRRGQEARLRCSPMKGHSHVYWYRQLPEEGLKFMVYLQKENIIDESGMPKERFSAEFPKEGPSILRIQQVVRGDSAAYFCASSLNKATNEKLFFGSGTQLSVL.

The rearrangement uses TRBV6-5 and TRBJ2-7; D gene unclear. The CDR3 runs to 15 residues. Trimming removed 7 bases from V and 2 bases from J, with 18 bases in between. CDR1 is MNHEY and CDR2 is SVGAGI in the germline V gene. The CDR3 reads CASKQNIDRAYEQYF. CDR3 in DNA: TGTGCCAGCAAACAGAACATTGACCGAGCCTACGAGCAGTACTTC.

The chain recombines TRBV7-8 with TRBJ2-7, with TRBD1 as a possible D gene (6 bases). The CDR3 loop spans 15 amino acids. The V end lost 4 bases, the J end lost 0 bases, and 13 bases lay between the germline ends. The germline CDR1 and CDR2 sequences are SGHVS and FQNEAQ. The CDR3 protein is CASSSKRDTSYEQYF. CDR3 coding DNA: TGTGCCAGCAGCTCGAAACGGGACACCTCCTACGAGCAGTACTTC.

The CDR3 spells CASSESGTGSYEQYF. The CDR3 bases are TGCGCCAGCAGTGAGTCGGGGACAGGGAGCTACGAGCAGTACTTC. The rearrangement links TRBV10-1 to TRBJ2-7; TRBD1 matches at 9 bases. J gave up 3 bases and V 0 bases, and 3 bases lay outside the gene matches. The CDR3 loop spans 15 amino acids. CDR1 and CDR2 from the germline V gene are WNHNN and SYGVQD (reference sequence).

The chain uses TRBV11-2 and TRBJ2-1; tentatively, D is TRBD1 (7 bases). V lost 2 bases and J 6 bases, leaving 14 bases between the germline ends. Germline assignment: CDR1 SGHAT and CDR2 FQNNGV. The CDR3 totals 15 residues. Here the CDR3 reads CASSLKAGGTNEQFF. The DNA for the CDR3 is TGTGCCAGCAGCTTAAAGGCAGGGGGGACCAATGAGCAGTTCTTC.

The CDR3, as DNA: TGTGCCAGCAGATCGACTTTTTACAATGAGCAGTTCTTC. Encoded protein: CASRSTFYNEQFF. The rearrangement uses TRBV2 and TRBJ2-1; D gene unclear. With 6 bases removed from V and 4 bases from J, the gap between germline ends came to 10 bases. Germline-derived CDR1 and CDR2 are SNHLY and FYNNEI. The CDR3 extends over 13 amino acids.

CDR3 amino acids: CAISARGTATDTQYF. The CDR3 nucleotides read TGTGCCATCAGCGCTAGGGGGACAGCCACAGATACGCAGTATTTT. The V and J genes are TRBV10-3 and TRBJ2-3, with 7 bases identical to TRBD1. J was trimmed by 2 bases and V by 6 bases; bases with no gene match: 8. The CDR3 totals 15 residues. Germline assignment: CDR1 ENHRY and CDR2 SYGVKD.

This clone was seen only once. The chain uses TRBV27 and TRBJ1-2; TRBD1 aligns across 7 bases. This CDR3 spans 15 amino acids. V lost 3 bases, J lost 6 bases, and 10 bases stayed unmatched. Germline V gives CDR1 MNHEY, CDR2 SMNVEV (reference sequence). The CDR3 loop is CASSLIDRQGDGYTF. The DNA of the CDR3 is TGTGCCAGCAGTTTGATCGATCGACAGGGAGATGGCTACACCTTC.

This clone was recorded once. The genes are TRBV19 and TRBJ1-4, with 7 positions matching TRBD1. V lost 3 bases and J lost 5; bases outside the gene matches: 3. Germline CDR1 LNHDA, CDR2 SQIVND (reference sequence). There are 14 residues in the CDR3. The CDR3 region has the DNA TGTGCCAGTAGTATCGAACAGGGGAATGAAAAACTGTTTTTT. This translates into CASSIEQGNEKLFF.

The genes are TRBV5-4 and TRBJ2-2; 8 bases are shared with TRBD1. CDR1 and CDR2 from the germline V gene are SGHNT and YYREEE (reference sequence). This CDR3 contains 17 residues. J gave up 5 bases and V 0 bases, and 9 bases lay outside the gene matches. CDR3 residues: CASSLGERTGLTGELFF. CDR3 bases: TGTGCCAGCAGCTTGGGTGAGAGGACAGGGTTGACCGGGGAGCTGTTTTTT.

This clone was seen once. This rearrangement joins TRBV7-6 to TRBJ2-3; TRBD2 might be the D (6 bases). Trimming removed 2 bases from V and 2 bases from J, with 11 bases in between. This CDR3 is 15 amino acids long. Germline CDR1 SGHVS, CDR2 FNYEAQ. The chain's CDR3 is CASSLWGGNTDTQYF. The DNA of the CDR3 is TGTGCCAGCAGCTTATGGGGCGGGAACACAGATACGCAGTATTTT.

The chain links TRBV12-1 to TRBJ2-7; the D call of TRBD2 is as the table states it, not checked on the DNA. TRBV12-1 is a documented pseudogene. This CDR3 has 23 residues. DNA of the CDR3: TGTGCCAGCAGCACCGAACGATCGGTATATGTCAGCGGGAGGGAAGAATTCTCCTACGAGCAGTACGTC. Protein sequence: CASSTERSVYVSGREEFSYEQYV.

The chain uses TRBV2 and TRBJ2-1; perhaps TRBD1 as D (5 bases). There are 13 residues in the CDR3. Trimming stripped 4 bases from V and 5 bases from J, with 9 bases between. Per germline, CDR1 SNHLY and CDR2 FYNNEI. CDR3 sequence: CASSGQNDNEQFF. The CDR3 nucleotides read TGTGCCAGCAGTGGACAGAACGACAATGAGCAGTTCTTC.

In this sample, this clone turned up once. The chain carries TRBV9 and TRBJ1-3; 7 bases agree with TRBD1. Germline V lookup: CDR1 SGDLS, CDR2 YYNGEE. The V and J ends lost 3 bases and 4 bases, in that order; junction bases with no gene match: 10. CDR3 length: 16 residues. CDR3 residues: CASSAGQAGGGNTIYF. CDR3 nucleotides: TGTGCCAGCAGCGCCGGACAGGCAGGGGGGGGAAACACCATATATTTT.

This clone turned up a few times. V and J are TRBV6-5 and TRBJ1-1, with unresolved D. V was pared by 3 bases and J by 6 bases, with 5 bases between. CDR1 is MNHEY, CDR2 SVGAGI, per germline. The CDR3 contains 11 residues. The CDR3 protein is CASSYPPEAFF. As DNA, the CDR3 is TGTGCCAGCAGTTATCCTCCTGAAGCTTTCTTT.

The rearrangement links TRBV6-5 to TRBJ1-1, with 8 nucleotides matching TRBD1. The CDR3 consists of 12 residues. V lost 6 bases and J lost 8; bases outside the gene matches: 5. Germline-derived CDR1 and CDR2 are MNHEY and SVGAGI. CDR3 nucleotide sequence: TGTGCCAGCAGCCGATGGACAGGGGAAGCTTTCTTT. Translation: CASSRWTGEAFF.